This T cell receptor beta chain comes out of a study of PD-L1 blockade in urothelial cancer. Turning to the study itself: Blood was analyzed 3 weeks (second dose) and 6 weeks after treatment start.

Time point here: peripheral blood 6 weeks after treatment start. CDR3 length equals 14 residues. In germline, CDR1 is LGHNA, CDR2 YNFKEQ. V lost 3 bases to trimming and J lost 0 bases, with 5 bases between them. The assay was immunoSEQ multiplex PCR, and TCRdb's table has in-frame clones only and misses some. The sample gives 65,000 to 85,000 clones, roughly 90% of which show up once; around 0.9% is in the top ten. This sample comprised PBMCs, obtained around atezolizumab (anti-PD-L1) treatment. V and J are TRBV4-2 and TRBJ1-4; unclear D gene. This TCR was recovered from an elderly woman with urothelial cancer. CDR3 DNA sequence: TGTGCCAGCAGCCAGGAGGCAACTAATGAAAAACTGTTTTTT. Protein: CASSQEATNEKLFF.